This T cell receptor beta chain was identified during a study of blood T cell repertoires in COVID-19. Study overall: Donors in the United States, Italy and Spain gave samples during acute or convalescent COVID-19. T cells, B-cell-depleted T cells, or PBMCs supplied cDNA or gDNA.

Original methodology: Amplification of reference gene primers was used by the study to estimate nucleated cell counts. Assay: immunoSEQ multiplex PCR; the TCRdb copy retains only in-frame clones and omits some. D and trimming were read from the DNA, whereas the V and J calls and clone size are those reported in that table. The sample holds approximately 220,000 clones; about 87% are singletons and the top ten take 5.5% to 7.5%. This clone occurred once. V lost 5 bases and J lost 5, with 6 bases in between. The CDR3 loop spans 11 amino acids. CDR1 is MDHEN and CDR2 is SYDVKM in the germline V gene. The sample was peripheral blood. This sequence joins TRBV28 and TRBJ1-2; D not resolved. The clonotype originates from a man in his fifties or sixties who had recovered from COVID-19. CDR3 bases: TGTGCCAGCAGTGCGTCGTATGGCTACACCTTC. It is translated as CASSASYGYTF.